This T cell receptor (beta chain) was documented in a study of blood T cell repertoires in COVID-19. At the level of the study: Samples came from the United States, Italy and Spain, spanning acute and convalescent COVID-19. PBMCs, B-cell-depleted T cells, or T cells provided the cDNA or gDNA that made up the material.

Original processing notes: How many nucleated cells were present was estimated from reference gene primer amplification. This table comes from immunoSEQ multiplex PCR, and its TCRdb copy is limited to in-frame clones, with some not included. Clonal size and the V and J genes are those of that table, whereas D and trimming came from the DNA. The data contain 250,000 to 300,000 clones, 81% of them singletons. Per the germline V gene, CDR1 is SGHDT and CDR2 is YYEEEE. J gave up 8 bases and V 1 base, and 9 bases lay outside the gene matches. The CDR3 is made up of 15 amino acids. The TCR was taken from a woman in her sixties or seventies with active or convalescent COVID-19. The sample taken for sequencing was peripheral blood. The rearrangement joins TRBV5-6 to TRBJ2-3, with TRBD2 matching 8 bases. CDR3 in amino acids: CASSLRGGQRATQYF. The CDR3 DNA sequence: TGTGCCAGCAGCTTGCGGGGGGGCCAACGCGCTACGCAGTATTTT.